This T cell receptor beta chain was found in a study of T cell changes during pregnancy in multiple sclerosis. V lost 6 bases to trimming and J lost 5 bases; unmatched junction nucleotides: 4. The CDR3 covers 14 residues. The V gene's germline CDR1 is LNHDA and CDR2 SQIVND (reference sequence). Clones were read by immunoSEQ multiplex PCR, and TCRdb kept only the in-frame ones, dropping some. This table has 55,000 to 65,000 clones, around 93% appearing once. The specimen was peripheral blood, collected after pregnancy. The origin of this receptor is a female donor with multiple sclerosis, enrolled in a pregnancy study. The V and J genes are TRBV19 and TRBJ2-2; 9 bases match TRBD2. CDR3 loop: CASRPGLATGELFF. CDR3 nucleotides: TGTGCCAGTAGACCGGGACTAGCAACCGGGGAGCTGTTTTTT.